The 28 T cell receptor beta chains below come from one sample, sequenced in a study of cytomegalovirus exposure and HLA in healthy donors. The PCR contained 60 Vbeta and 13 Jbeta primers. Generated by immunoSEQ multiplex PCR, the TCRdb table keeps only in-frame clones and is missing some. The sample carries under 170,000 clones, around 79% recorded once. Sequenced sample: PBMCs. These receptors originate from a human donor in good health.

Concerning this clone: Relative to the germline gene, one junction end is altered; a read error may explain this. This chain joins TRBV6-5 and TRBJ1-2, with 10 bases identical to TRBD1. The CDR3 totals 15 residues. The V gene's germline CDR1 is MNHEY and CDR2 SVGAGI. CDR3 sequence (DNA): TGTGCCAGCAGACCTACCGCGGGACAGGGGATGTGGAGCCCCTTC. Translated: CASRPTAGQGMWSPF.

The chain uses TRBV2 and TRBJ2-1, with D possibly matching TRBD2 (5 bases). This CDR3 is built from 14 residues. From germline, CDR1 is SNHLY and CDR2 FYNNEI. Trimming took off 5 bases at V and 8 bases at J, with 16 bases between the two ends. Here the CDR3 reads CASSPIPGSDEQFF. The CDR3 DNA follows: TGTGCCAGCAGTCCCATCCCGGGGTCGGATGAGCAGTTCTTC.

This clone showed up just a few times. The chain carries TRBV19 and TRBJ2-2; a weak D match, TRBD1 (6 bases). The V end lost 6 bases, the J end lost 7 bases, and 15 bases lay between the germline ends. Germline V gene lookup returns CDR1 LNHDA and CDR2 SQIVND (reference sequence). CDR3 size: 14 residues. The DNA of the CDR3 is TGTGCCAGTAGACAGGGTATTAGTGGCGGGGAGCTGTTTTTT. Amino acids: CASRQGISGGELFF.

The chain employs TRBV6-5 and TRBJ2-7, with 8 bases matching TRBD2. Germline CDR1 MNHEY, CDR2 SVGAGI. CDR3 length: 13 amino acids. The ends lost 5 bases at V and 3 bases at J; junction bases unmatched: 3. The CDR3 reads CASSRTSHYEQYF. In DNA form, the CDR3 reads TGTGCCAGCAGTCGGACTAGCCACTACGAGCAGTACTTC.

This sequence joins TRBV29-1 and TRBJ2-3; TRBD2 agrees at 12 bases. Germline-derived CDR1 and CDR2 are SQVTM and ANQGSEA. V lost 1 base and J lost 1; bases outside the gene matches: 3. The CDR3 extends over 16 amino acids. The DNA of the CDR3 is TGCAGCGTTGAAGGGCTAGCGGGGGGGCGCACAGATACGCAGTATTTT. This gives the protein CSVEGLAGGRTDTQYF.

This clone has more than one count but fewer than ten. The rearrangement uses TRBV9 and TRBJ1-1, with a weak D call TRBD1 (6 bases). The CDR3 runs to 19 residues. The germline CDR1 and CDR2 sequences are SGDLS and YYNGEE. V lost 5 bases and J lost 4, with 30 bases in between. CDR3 residues: CASRGVPGQQNPRFTEAFF. The CDR3 nucleotides read TGTGCCAGCAGAGGAGTCCCGGGACAACAGAACCCACGCTTCACTGAAGCTTTCTTT.

This clone was counted a few times. The chain uses TRBV10-2 and TRBJ1-6; D possibly corresponds to TRBD1 (6 bases). The CDR3 length is 16 residues. Germline V CDR1 and CDR2: WSHSY, SAAADI. The V gene lost 2 bases and the J gene lost 9 bases, with 17 bases spanning the gap. CDR3 nucleotides: TGCGCCAGCAGTGAGGGAACAGGGCGTAGAAGTTCACCCCTCCACTTT. As protein: CASSEGTGRRSSPLHF.

The chain carries TRBV28 and TRBJ1-2; tentatively, D is TRBD1 (5 bases). Trimming removed 3 bases at V and 5 bases at J, with 13 bases between. CDR3 length: 14 residues. Germline V gives CDR1 MDHEN, CDR2 SYDVKM. CDR3: CASSFTQPGYGYTF. In DNA, the CDR3 is TGTGCCAGCAGTTTTACCCAACCAGGGTATGGCTACACCTTC.

The chain recombines TRBV6-5 with TRBJ2-7; a weak D match, TRBD1 (6 bases). CDR3 size: 12 residues. Germline assignment: CDR1 MNHEY and CDR2 SVGAGI. V shed 5 bases and J shed 7 bases, with 12 bases lying between them. CDR3 protein: CASSTPGTEQYF. The CDR3 DNA reads TGTGCCAGCAGTACGCCCGGGACAGAGCAGTACTTC.

The chain uses TRBV6-4 and TRBJ2-2, with 9 bases aligning to TRBD1. V trimming: 3 bases; J trimming: 7 bases; junction bases outside the gene matches: 9. Germline CDR1 reads MRHNA; CDR2 reads SNTAGT. The CDR3 runs to 16 residues. The DNA of the CDR3 is TGTGCCAGCAGTGATACAGGGGGCGATTTCGGCGGGGAGCTGTTTTTT. This sequence encodes CASSDTGGDFGGELFF.

This chain connects TRBV5-1 to TRBJ2-2; 7 bases are a match to TRBD2. Germline V gene data show CDR1 as SGHRS and CDR2 as YFSETQ. The V segment lost 4 bases and the J segment 7 bases; nucleotides outside the gene matches: 10. This CDR3 comprises 15 residues. The CDR3 DNA reads TGCGCCAGCAGCCGTCTGGCGGGAGAACTCGGGGAGCTGTTTTTT. Protein sequence: CASSRLAGELGELFF.

This clone was counted a single time. This chain connects TRBV9 to TRBJ1-2; TRBD1 aligns across 8 bases. The V and J ends lost 4 bases and 3 bases, in that order; junction bases with no gene match: 8. The CDR3 has 15 residues. CDR1 is SGDLS, CDR2 YYNGEE, per germline. CDR3 bases: TGTGCCAGCAGCTCCCCCCAGGGGGCTCACTATGGCTACACCTTC. Its translation is CASSSPQGAHYGYTF.

The chain joins TRBV6-5 to TRBJ1-5; TRBD1 might be the D (5 bases). V lost 5 bases and J 3 bases, leaving 11 bases between the germline ends. This CDR3 contains 14 residues. The V gene's germline CDR1 is MNHEY and CDR2 SVGAGI. CDR3 region: CASSLDRNNQPQHF. Here the CDR3 DNA reads TGTGCCAGCAGTCTCGACAGAAACAATCAGCCCCAGCATTTT.

This clone was found a few times. V gene TRBV23-1 combines with J gene TRBJ2-7; 7 bases are shared with TRBD1. TRBV23-1 carries the ORF label, with uncertain function. The J segment lost 4 bases and the V segment lost 7 bases, leaving 13 bases of the junction unmatched. This CDR3 is 15 amino acids long. Here the CDR3 DNA reads TGCGCCAGCAATCCCGGACAGGTGAGAGTGTACGAGCAGTACTTC. Residues: CASNPGQVRVYEQYF.

This clone appeared a few times. The CDR3 spells CASSLGTVRTEAFF. The CDR3 DNA sequence: TGTGCCAGCAGCTTGGGGACAGTGAGGACTGAAGCTTTCTTT. This chain connects TRBV5-6 to TRBJ1-1, with TRBD1 as a possible D gene (6 bases). The germline gives CDR1 SGHDT, CDR2 YYEEEE. Trimming cost V 0 bases and J 5 bases, with 11 bases left between them. The CDR3 is 14 amino acids.

V usage is TRBV9 and J usage is TRBJ1-3; D is unclear. The CDR3 consists of 14 residues. CDR1 and CDR2 (germline): SGDLS, YYNGEE. Trimming took 3 bases from V and 0 from J, leaving 7 bases between them. The CDR3 region is CASSGRGSGNTIYF. In nucleotides, the CDR3 is TGTGCCAGCAGCGGGCGCGGCTCTGGAAACACCATATATTTT.

In its sample, this clone was seen a few times. This chain links TRBV7-9 with TRBJ1-2, with D perhaps TRBD1 (5 bases). The CDR3 sequence is 15 residues long. V lost 1 base and J 2 bases, leaving 11 bases between the germline ends. The germline V gene encodes CDR1 SEHNR and CDR2 FQNEAQ (reference sequence). CDR3 loop: CASSLEAGKNYGYTF. The DNA of the CDR3 is TGTGCCAGCAGCTTAGAAGCAGGGAAGAACTATGGCTACACCTTC.

The rearrangement joins TRBV5-4 to TRBJ2-7; tentative D call: TRBD1 (6 bases). CDR1 is SGHNT and CDR2 is YYREEE in the germline V gene (reference sequence). This CDR3 has 14 amino acids. V was shortened by 3 bases and J by 2 bases, with 12 bases between the two germline ends. CDR3 amino acids: CASSSRTAPYEQYF. The CDR3 nucleotides are TGTGCCAGCAGCTCCAGGACAGCACCCTACGAGCAGTACTTC.

The rearrangement links TRBV5-8 to TRBJ1-2; D ambiguous. Germline V gives CDR1 SGHTS, CDR2 YDEGEE. V gave up 0 bases and J gave up 2 bases, with 8 bases separating them. CDR3 length: 14 residues. CDR3 bases: TGTGCCAGCAGCTTGGGCGGCAGCAACTATGGCTACACCTTC. Residues: CASSLGGSNYGYTF. Filled out from reference TRBV5-8 and TRBJ1-2, the complete variable domain reads EAGVTQSPTHLIKTRGQQATLRCSPISGHTSVYWYQQALGLGLQFLLWYDEGEERNRGNFPPRFSGRQFPNYSSELNVNALELEDSALYLCASSLGGSNYGYTFGSGTRLTVV.

V gene TRBV19 combines with J gene TRBJ1-2; weak D call: TRBD1 (5 bases). CDR3 length equals 14 residues. Germline-derived CDR1 and CDR2 are LNHDA and SQIVND (reference sequence). V gave up 7 bases and J gave up 8 bases, with 20 bases separating them. The CDR3 reads CASIMGQGSIGYTF. CDR3 bases: TGTGCCAGTATCATGGGGCAGGGATCGATCGGCTACACCTTC.

The chain recombines TRBV7-2 with TRBJ2-7; weak D call: TRBD2 (5 bases). In germline, CDR1 is SGHTA, CDR2 FQGNSA. Trimming stripped 5 bases from V and 2 bases from J, with 10 bases between. The CDR3 covers 13 residues. The CDR3 sequence: CASSEGEAYEQYF. The CDR3 nucleotides are TGTGCCAGCAGCGAGGGTGAAGCCTACGAGCAGTACTTC.

This chain links TRBV6-1 with TRBJ2-3; D may be TRBD2 (6 bases). Germline CDR1 MNHNS, CDR2 SASEGT. The CDR3 is 14 residues long. The V end was cut by 6 bases, the J end by 6 bases, with 16 bases between. CDR3 loop: CASSQPGGLDTQYF. CDR3 DNA sequence: TGTGCCAGCAGCCAGCCTGGGGGGTTGGATACGCAGTATTTT.

The V call is TRBV4-1, the J call TRBJ1-3; D is uncertain. The CDR3 has 16 amino acids. Trimming took 1 base from V and 4 from J, leaving 14 bases between them. Per the germline V gene, CDR1 is MGHRA and CDR2 is YSYEKL. In DNA form, the CDR3 reads TGCGCCAGCAGCCAAGGCCCCCTTCGTCGGGGAAACACCATATATTTT. Amino acid sequence: CASSQGPLRRGNTIYF.

The J gene is TRBJ2-5, the V gene TRBV7-2; 8 positions match TRBD2. From germline, CDR1 is SGHTA and CDR2 FQGNSA. After removal of 1 base from V and 5 bases from J, the junction contained 18 bases not matched to a gene. The CDR3 runs 19 residues. The CDR3, as DNA: TGTGCCAGCAGCTTAGTAATTGTGGGAGAGCGGGAGAGTGAGGAGACCCAGTACTTC. As protein: CASSLVIVGERESEETQYF.

CDR3 bases: TGTGCCAGTAGTACCCTAGCGGGGGGTACCTACAATGAGCAGTTCTTC. Its translation is CASSTLAGGTYNEQFF. This chain joins TRBV19 and TRBJ2-1, with 11 bases fitting TRBD2. Germline assignment: CDR1 LNHDA and CDR2 SQIVND (reference sequence). J lost 2 bases, V lost 4 bases, and 4 bases had no gene match. The CDR3 runs 16 residues.

V usage is TRBV2 and J usage is TRBJ1-2, with D tentatively TRBD1 (5 bases). This CDR3 has 16 residues. The ends were cut back, 6 bases at V and 8 bases at J, with 25 bases in the middle. Looked up from germline, CDR1 is SNHLY and CDR2 is FYNNEI. This CDR3 is CASRGGTALPDSGYTF. The CDR3 DNA is TGTGCCAGCAGAGGAGGGACCGCTCTTCCGGATTCCGGCTACACCTTC.

V usage is TRBV4-2 and J usage is TRBJ2-3, with 9 nucleotides matching TRBD2. Germline V gives CDR1 LGHNA, CDR2 YNFKEQ. V was clipped by 2 bases and J by 0 bases; unmatched bases: 3. CDR3 length: 16 amino acids. CDR3: CASSQLAGASTDTQYF. As DNA, the CDR3 is TGTGCCAGCAGCCAATTAGCGGGGGCGAGCACAGATACGCAGTATTTT.

The rearrangement uses TRBV29-1 and TRBJ1-2; D remains unclear. Germline CDR1 SQVTM, CDR2 ANQGSEA. With 7 bases removed from V and 2 bases from J, the gap between germline ends came to 20 bases. The CDR3 length is 15 residues. CDR3 amino acids: CSADPAEGENYGYTF. CDR3 DNA: TGCAGCGCCGACCCTGCGGAGGGAGAGAACTATGGCTACACCTTC. The variable domain in full, completed from reference TRBV29-1 and TRBJ1-2, reads SAVISQKPSRDICQRGTSLTIQCQVDSQVTMMFWYRQQPGQSLTLIATANQGSEATYESGFVIDKFPISRPNLTFSTLTVSNMSPEDSSIYLCSADPAEGENYGYTFGSGTRLTVV.